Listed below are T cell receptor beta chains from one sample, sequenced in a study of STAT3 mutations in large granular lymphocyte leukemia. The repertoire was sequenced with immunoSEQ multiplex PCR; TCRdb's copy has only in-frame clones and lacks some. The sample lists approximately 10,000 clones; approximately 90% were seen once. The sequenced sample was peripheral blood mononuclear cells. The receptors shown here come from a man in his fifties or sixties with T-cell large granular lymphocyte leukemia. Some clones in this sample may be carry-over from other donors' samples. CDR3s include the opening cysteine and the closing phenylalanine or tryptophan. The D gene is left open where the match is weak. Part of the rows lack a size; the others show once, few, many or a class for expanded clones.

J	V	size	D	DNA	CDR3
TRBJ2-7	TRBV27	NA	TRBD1	TGTGCCAGCAAGGACAGGGCGGCCCTCTACGAGCAGTACTTC	CASKDRAALYEQYF
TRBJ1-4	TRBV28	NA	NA	TGTGCCAGCAGTTTAGGACACGGGGGTGGGGAAAAACTGTTTTTT	CASSLGHGGGEKLFF
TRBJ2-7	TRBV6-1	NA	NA	TGTGCCAGCAGTCAAACATTGTACGAGCAGTACTTC	CASSQTLYEQYF
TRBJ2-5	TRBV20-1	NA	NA	TGCAGTGCTAGAGACTTAGAGACCCAGTACTTC	CSARDLETQYF
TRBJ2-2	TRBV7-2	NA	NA	TGTGCCAGCAGCTTATACTCGCCGGGAGAGCTGTTTTTT	CASSLYSPGELFF
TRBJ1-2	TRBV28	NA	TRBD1	TGTGCCAGCAGCTCCAATGACAGGGTGGCTGGCTACACCTTC	CASSSNDRVAGYTF
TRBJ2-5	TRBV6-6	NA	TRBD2	TGTGCCAGCACCTATAGCGGGAGTGGAGAGACCCAGTACTTC	CASTYSGSGETQYF
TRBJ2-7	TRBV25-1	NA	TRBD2	TGTGCCAGCAGCGGGTTAGCGGGAGGGGGCGAGCAGTACTTC	CASSGLAGGGEQYF
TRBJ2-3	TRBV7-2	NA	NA	TGTGCCAGCAGCTTTTCGGATACGCAGTATTTT	CASSFSDTQYF
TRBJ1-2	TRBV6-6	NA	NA	TGTGCCAGCAGTAACAGGGAAAATGGCTACACCTTC	CASSNRENGYTF
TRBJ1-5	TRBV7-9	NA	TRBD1	TGTGCCAGCAGCTCGGGACAGGGCGATAGCAATCAGCCCCAGCATTTT	CASSSGQGDSNQPQHF
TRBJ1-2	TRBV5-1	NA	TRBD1	TGCGCCAGCAGCGCCCCTGACAGGGTCTATGGCTACACCTTC	CASSAPDRVYGYTF
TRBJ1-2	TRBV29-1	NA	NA	TGCAGCGTTCCTGAGGGCAGGGGAGTTCTTGGCTACACCTTC	CSVPEGRGVLGYTF
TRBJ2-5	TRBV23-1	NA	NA	TGCGCCAGCAGTATCGGTGGAGAGACCCAGTACTTC	CASSIGGETQYF
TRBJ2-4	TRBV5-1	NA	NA	TGCGCCAGCAGCTTGGTTCAGGGTCGGGCCAAAAACATTCAGTACTTC	CASSLVQGRAKNIQYF
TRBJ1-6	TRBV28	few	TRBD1	TGTGCCAGCAGTTTATTACAGGGGGCCGGTTCACCCCTCCACTTT	CASSLLQGAGSPLHF
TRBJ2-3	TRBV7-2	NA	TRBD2	TGTGCCAGCAGCGGAGCGGGAGACGTCAGGGCAGATACGCAGTATTTT	CASSGAGDVRADTQYF
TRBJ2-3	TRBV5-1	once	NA	TGCGCCAGCAGCTTGTATAACCTGGATACGCAGTATTTT	CASSLYNLDTQYF
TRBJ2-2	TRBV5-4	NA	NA	TGTGCCAGCAGACACGGGACTTCTACCGGGGAGCTGTTTTTT	CASRHGTSTGELFF
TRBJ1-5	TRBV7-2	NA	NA	TGTGCCAGCAGCTTTCTCCGGGAGAGCAATCAGCCCCAGCATTTT	CASSFLRESNQPQHF
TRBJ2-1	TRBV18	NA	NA	TGTGCCAGCTCACGGGGACTTTTGAATGAGCAGTTCTTC	CASSRGLLNEQFF
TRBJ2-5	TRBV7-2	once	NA	TGTGCCAGCAGCGGGAGGAATGAAGAGACCCAGTACTTC	CASSGRNEETQYF
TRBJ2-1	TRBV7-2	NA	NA	TGTGCCAGCAGCTTAGCGTTAGCCAGAGCTTACAATGAGCAGTTCTTC	CASSLALARAYNEQFF
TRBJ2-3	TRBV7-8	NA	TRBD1	TGTGCCAGCAGTATGACAGGGGGCCAAGATACGCAGTATTTT	CASSMTGGQDTQYF
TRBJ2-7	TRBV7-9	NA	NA	TGTGCCAGCCTTAGTGGACAAAAAGCCTACGAGCAGTACTTC	CASLSGQKAYEQYF
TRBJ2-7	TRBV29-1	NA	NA	TGCAGCGTATTCGACATTAAAGCCTACGAGCAGTACTTC	CSVFDIKAYEQYF
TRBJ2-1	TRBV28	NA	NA	TGTGCCAGCAGTTTAGTTAGGTACAATGAGCAGTTCTTC	CASSLVRYNEQFF